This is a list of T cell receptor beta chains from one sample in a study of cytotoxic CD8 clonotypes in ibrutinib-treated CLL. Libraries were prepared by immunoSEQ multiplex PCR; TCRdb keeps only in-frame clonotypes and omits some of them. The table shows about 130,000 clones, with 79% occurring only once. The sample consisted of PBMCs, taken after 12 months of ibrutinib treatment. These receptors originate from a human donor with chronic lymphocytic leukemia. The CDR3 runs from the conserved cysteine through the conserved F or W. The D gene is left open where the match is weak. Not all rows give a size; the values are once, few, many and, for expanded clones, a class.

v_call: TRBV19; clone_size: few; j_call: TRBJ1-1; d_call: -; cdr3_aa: CASSIARQRNTEAFF; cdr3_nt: TGTGCCAGTAGTATAGCGAGACAGCGGAACACTGAAGCTTTCTTT
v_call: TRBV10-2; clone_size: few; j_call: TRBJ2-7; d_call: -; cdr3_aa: CASNLNRFSYEQYF; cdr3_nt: TGCGCCAGCAACTTGAACAGGTTCAGCTACGAGCAGTACTTC
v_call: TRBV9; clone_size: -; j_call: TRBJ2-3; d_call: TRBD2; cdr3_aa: CASSPRLAGGTDTQYF; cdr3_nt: TGTGCCAGCAGCCCCCGACTAGCGGGAGGTACAGATACGCAGTATTTT
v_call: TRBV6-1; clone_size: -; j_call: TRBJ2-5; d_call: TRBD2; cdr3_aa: CASSDSSGGWETQYF; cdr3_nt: TGTGCCAGCAGTGATTCTAGCGGGGGGTGGGAGACCCAGTACTTC
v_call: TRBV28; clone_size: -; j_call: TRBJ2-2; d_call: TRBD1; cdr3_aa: CASSLSTGGNTGELFF; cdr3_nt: TGTGCCAGCAGTTTGTCAACAGGGGGCAACACCGGGGAGCTGTTTTTT
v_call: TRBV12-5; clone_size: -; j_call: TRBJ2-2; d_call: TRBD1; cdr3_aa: CASGLGPPGTEISGELFF; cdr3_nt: TGTGCTAGTGGTTTGGGGCCCCCCGGGACAGAAATCTCCGGGGAGCTGTTTTTT
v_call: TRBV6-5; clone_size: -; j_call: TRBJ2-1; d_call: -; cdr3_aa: CASSYRHVYNEQFF; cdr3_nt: TGTGCCAGCAGTTACCGACACGTCTACAATGAGCAGTTCTTC
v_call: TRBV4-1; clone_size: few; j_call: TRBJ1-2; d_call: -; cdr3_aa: CASSQGRANYGYTF; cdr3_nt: TGCGCCAGCAGCCAAGGGCGAGCTAACTATGGCTACACCTTC
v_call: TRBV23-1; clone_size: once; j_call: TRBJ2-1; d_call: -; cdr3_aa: CASSPYFWAQFF; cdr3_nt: TGCGCCAGCAGTCCCTACTTTTGGGCGCAGTTCTTC
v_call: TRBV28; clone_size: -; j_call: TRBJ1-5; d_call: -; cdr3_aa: CASSRAGPVVNQPQHF; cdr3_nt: TGTGCCAGCAGCCGTGCTGGCCCAGTAGTCAATCAGCCCCAGCATTTT
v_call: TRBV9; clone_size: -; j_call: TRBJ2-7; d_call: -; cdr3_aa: CASSPPSSYEQYF; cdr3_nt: TGTGCCAGCAGCCCTCCCAGCTCCTACGAGCAGTACTTC
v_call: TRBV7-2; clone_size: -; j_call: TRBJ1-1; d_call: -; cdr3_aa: CASSLRQLNTEAFF; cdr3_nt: TGTGCCAGCAGCTTACGACAGTTGAACACTGAAGCTTTCTTT
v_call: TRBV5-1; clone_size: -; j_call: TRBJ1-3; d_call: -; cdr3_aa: CASSLQGSSGNTIYF; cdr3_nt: TGCGCCAGCAGCTTGCAGGGCTCCTCTGGAAACACCATATATTTT
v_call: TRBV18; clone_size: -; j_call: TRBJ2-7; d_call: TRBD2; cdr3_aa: CASSPRSLAGEARSYEQYF; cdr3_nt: TGTGCCAGCTCACCACGGTCTCTAGCGGGAGAAGCGAGGTCCTACGAGCAGTACTTC
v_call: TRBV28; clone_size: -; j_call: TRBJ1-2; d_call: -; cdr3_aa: CAILPATGAHGYTF; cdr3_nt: TGTGCCATCCTACCGGCCACCGGGGCGCATGGCTACACCTTC
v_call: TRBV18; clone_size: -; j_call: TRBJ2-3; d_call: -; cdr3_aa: CASSPRVGNTDTQYF; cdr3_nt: TGTGCCAGCTCACCGAGGGTAGGAAACACAGATACGCAGTATTTT
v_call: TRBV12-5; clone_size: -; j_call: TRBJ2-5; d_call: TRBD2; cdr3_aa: CASGLTSGRAVSQETQYF; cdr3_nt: TGTGCTAGTGGTCTGACTAGCGGGAGGGCCGTCTCGCAAGAGACCCAGTACTTC
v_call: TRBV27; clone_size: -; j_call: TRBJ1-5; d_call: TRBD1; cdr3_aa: CASNRDSLGQPQHF; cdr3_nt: TGTGCCAGCAACCGGGACAGCCTCGGGCAGCCCCAGCATTTT
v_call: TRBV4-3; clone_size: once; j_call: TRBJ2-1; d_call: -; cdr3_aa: CASSQDRRVTYNEQFF; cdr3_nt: TGCGCCAGCAGCCAAGATAGGAGGGTAACCTACAATGAGCAGTTCTTC
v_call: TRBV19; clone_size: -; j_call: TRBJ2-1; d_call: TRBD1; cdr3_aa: CASSIHRGQSYNEQFF; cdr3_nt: TGTGCCAGTAGTATTCACAGGGGGCAGTCCTACAATGAGCAGTTCTTC